The clone carrying this T cell receptor beta chain has a count of ten or more. As yet, its antigen is unknown. The CDR3 totals 13 residues. Germline CDR1 is DFQATT and CDR2 is SNEGSKA (reference sequence). V lost 6 bases and J lost 8, with 16 bases in between. The data are from a study of read filtering for tumor transcriptome and immune sequencing. Study summary: Mean patient age was approximately 71 years, range roughly 47 to 90; approximately 18 male, around 15 female. R-ISS stage counts were eight or nine for I, about 16 for II, six or seven for III. Whole-transcriptome libraries were prepared after DNase treatment. Study-wide results and caveats: IR-seq captured clonotypes deeper and more reliably than RNA-seq.

Molecular barcoded adaptors covering alpha/delta and beta/gamma chains were used on approximately 400 ng RNA. TCRdb re-derived calls from the reads in MiXCR, one entry per CDR3 protein. Of 39,000 or so distinct CDR3 sequences listed, roughly an eighth are singletons. This TCR was recovered from a donor aged 40 or over with multiple myeloma. The V call is TRBV20-1, the J call TRBJ1-4; tentative D call: TRBD1 (6 bases). The sample comprised a population of CD138-negative cells sorted from bone marrow. The CDR3 protein is CSALGGGREKLFF. In DNA form, the CDR3 reads TGCAGTGCCCTTGGCGGGGGGCGGGAAAAACTGTTTTTT.